This TCR beta chain is drawn from a study of shared clonotypes between healthy human individuals. This clone appeared a single time. Possible read error: a much larger clone is one base away. Clones were read by immunoSEQ multiplex PCR, and TCRdb kept only the in-frame ones, dropping some. The sample lists 980,000 or so clones, 76% occurring once. Between the trimmed V and J ends, which lost 8 bases and 3 bases, there was a span of 13 bases. The CDR3 spans 12 residues. Germline loops: CDR1 SQVTM, CDR2 ANQGSEA. The V and J genes are TRBV29-1 and TRBJ2-5; D is ambiguous. The sequencing input was memory CD4+ T cells sorted from blood. Subset here: CD45RA-negative fraction. The receptor's source is a man aged 18 to 30 in good health. CDR3 DNA sequence: TGCAGCCTTATGCAGGTAGAAGAGACCCAGTACTTC. It yields the protein CSLMQVEETQYF.